This entry describes one T cell receptor beta chain. No antigen is known for it. Germline is not matched at one junction end, which may reflect a read error. Scientists amplified the TCR beta CDR3 regions from RNA transcripts. Amplification began with first-round RT-PCR using HTBI primers, then second-round multiplex PCR was performed. TCRdb independently ran MiXCR on the multiplex PCR reads; one entry per CDR3 protein. The data hold 560,000 or so distinct CDR3 sequences, with 39% observed a single time. Looked up from germline, CDR1 is SGHRS and CDR2 is YFSETQ. The CDR3 runs 13 residues. This sample is drawn from a study of Graves' ophthalmopathy and Graves' hyperthyroidism. Study-level points and caveats: Detection in blood was also observed for most expanded thyroid clonotypes above 0.001 frequency.

This sequence joins TRBV5-1 and TRBJ2-5; D might be TRBD1 (5 bases). The clonotype was recovered from an adult man with Graves' hyperthyroidism. The sample was peripheral blood or thyroid tissue (not recorded which). CDR3 sequence: CASSMTDQETQYF. CDR3 nucleotides: TGTGCCAGTAGTATGACAGATCAAGAGACCCAGTACTTC.